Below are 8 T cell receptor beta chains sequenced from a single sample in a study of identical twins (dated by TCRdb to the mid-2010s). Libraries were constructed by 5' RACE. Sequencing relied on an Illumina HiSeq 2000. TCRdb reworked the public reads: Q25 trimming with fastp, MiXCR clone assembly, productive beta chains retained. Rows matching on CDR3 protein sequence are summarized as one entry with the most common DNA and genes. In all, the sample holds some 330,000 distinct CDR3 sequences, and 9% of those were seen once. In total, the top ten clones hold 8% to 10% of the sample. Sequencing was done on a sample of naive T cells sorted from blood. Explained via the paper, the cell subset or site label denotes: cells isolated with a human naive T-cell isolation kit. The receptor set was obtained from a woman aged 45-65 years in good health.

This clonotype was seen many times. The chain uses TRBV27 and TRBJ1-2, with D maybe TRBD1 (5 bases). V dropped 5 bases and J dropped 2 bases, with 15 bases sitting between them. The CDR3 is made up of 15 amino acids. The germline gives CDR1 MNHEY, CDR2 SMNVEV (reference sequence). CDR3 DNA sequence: TGTGCCAGCAGTCCCGGCTGGGGCTTAAACTATGGCTACACCTTC. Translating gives CASSPGWGLNYGYTF.

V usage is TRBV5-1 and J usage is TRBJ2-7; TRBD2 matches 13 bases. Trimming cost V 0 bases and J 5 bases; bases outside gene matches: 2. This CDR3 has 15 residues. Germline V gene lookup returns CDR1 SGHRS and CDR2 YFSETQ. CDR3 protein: CASSLAGTSGNEQYV. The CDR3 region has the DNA TGCGCCAGCAGCTTGGCAGGGACTAGCGGGAACGAGCAGTACGTC.

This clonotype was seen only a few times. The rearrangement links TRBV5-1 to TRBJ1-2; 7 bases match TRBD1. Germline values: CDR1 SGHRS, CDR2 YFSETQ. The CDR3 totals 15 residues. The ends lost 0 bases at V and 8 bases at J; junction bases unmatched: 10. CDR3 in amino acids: CASSLAYRGVDGYTF. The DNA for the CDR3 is TGCGCCAGCAGCTTGGCCTACAGGGGAGTGGACGGCTACACCTTC. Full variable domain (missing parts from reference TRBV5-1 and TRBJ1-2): KAGVTQTPRYLIKTRGQQVTLSCSPISGHRSVSWYQQTPGQGLQFLFEYFSETQRNKGNFPGRFSGRQFSNSRSEMNVSTLELGDSALYLCASSLAYRGVDGYTFGSGTRLTVV.

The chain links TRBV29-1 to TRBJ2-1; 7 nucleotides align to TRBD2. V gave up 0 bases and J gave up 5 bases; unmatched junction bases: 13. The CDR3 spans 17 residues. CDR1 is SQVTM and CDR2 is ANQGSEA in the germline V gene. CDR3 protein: CSVEDPPAGRSHNEQFF. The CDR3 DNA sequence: TGCAGCGTTGAAGATCCTCCAGCGGGACGATCTCACAATGAGCAGTTCTTC.

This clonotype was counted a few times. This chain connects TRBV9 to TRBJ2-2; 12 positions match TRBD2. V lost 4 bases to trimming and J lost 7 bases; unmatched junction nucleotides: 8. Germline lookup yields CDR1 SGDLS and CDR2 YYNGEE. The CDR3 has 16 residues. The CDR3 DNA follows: TGTGCCAGCAGCACGACTAGCGGGAGTACCGGCGGGGAGCTGTTTTTT. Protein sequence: CASSTTSGSTGGELFF.

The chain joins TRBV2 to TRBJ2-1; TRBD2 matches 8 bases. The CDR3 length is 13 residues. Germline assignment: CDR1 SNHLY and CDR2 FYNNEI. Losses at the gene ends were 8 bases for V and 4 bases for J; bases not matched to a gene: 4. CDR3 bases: TGTGCCAGCGATAGCGGGAATTACAATGAGCAGTTCTTC. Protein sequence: CASDSGNYNEQFF.

The CDR3 DNA follows: TGCAGTGCTAGATCCCCGAATTCACCAGATACGCAGTATTTT. Its translation: CSARSPNSPDTQYF. The genes are TRBV20-1 and TRBJ2-3; no firm D call. Trimming removed 2 bases at V and 4 bases at J, with 13 bases between. Looked up from germline, CDR1 is DFQATT and CDR2 is SNEGSKA (reference sequence). The length of the CDR3 is 14 residues.

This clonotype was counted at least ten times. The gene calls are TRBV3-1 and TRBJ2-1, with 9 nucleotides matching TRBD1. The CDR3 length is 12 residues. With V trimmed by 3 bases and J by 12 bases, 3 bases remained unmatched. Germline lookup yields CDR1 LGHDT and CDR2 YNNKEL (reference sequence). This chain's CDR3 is CASSQDRGTQFF. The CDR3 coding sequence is TGTGCCAGCAGCCAGGACAGGGGTACGCAGTTCTTC.